The 3 T cell receptor beta chains below were found in one sample sequenced in a study of shared clonotypes between healthy human individuals. Method: immunoSEQ multiplex PCR; TCRdb's copy keeps in-frame clones and lacks some. The sample shows over a million clones, about 75% of them seen only once. The sample consisted of memory CD4+ T cells sorted from blood. The subset is: CD45RA-negative fraction. The receptors stem from a man younger than 30 in good health.

This clone was seen just once. This rearrangement joins TRBV5-6 to TRBJ1-6; D might be TRBD1 (5 bases). The V end lost 4 bases, the J end lost 9 bases, and 17 bases lay between the germline ends. Germline CDR1 SGHDT, CDR2 YYEEEE. The CDR3 totals 15 residues. CDR3 region: CASSLDRNLVSPLHF. Here the CDR3 DNA reads TGTGCCAGCAGCCTAGACAGAAACCTGGTTTCACCCCTCCACTTT.

The chain uses TRBV6-6 and TRBJ2-2, with D perhaps given as TRBD1 or TRBD2 (6 bases each). Deletions cut 6 bases from V and 0 bases from J, with 11 bases between. CDR3 size: 15 residues. Germline CDR1 MNHNY, CDR2 SVGAGI (reference sequence). The CDR3 loop reads CASSLGGANTGELFF. The CDR3 DNA follows: TGTGCCAGCAGCCTCGGGGGCGCGAACACCGGGGAGCTGTTTTTT.

The rearrangement joins TRBV7-2 to TRBJ1-5; D possibly corresponds to TRBD1 (6 bases). The germline V and J ends were trimmed by 2 bases and 1 base, with 12 bases remaining between them. The length of the CDR3 is 16 residues. CDR1 SGHTA and CDR2 FQGNSA come from the germline V gene. DNA of the CDR3: TGTGCCAGCAGCTTACGCAGGGGCCAGAGCAATCAGCCCCAGCATTTT. Residues: CASSLRRGQSNQPQHF. Full variable domain (remainder filled in from reference TRBV7-2 and TRBJ1-5): GAGVSQSPSNKVTEKGKDVELRCDPISGHTALYWYRQSLGQGLEFLIYFQGNSAPDKSGLPSDRFSAERTGGSVSTLTIQRTQQEDSAVYLCASSLRRGQSNQPQHFGDGTRLSIL.